This note documents a single T cell receptor beta chain sequence. This entry comes from a study of blood T cell repertoires in COVID-19. The J segment lost 5 bases and the V segment lost 5 bases, leaving 9 bases of the junction unmatched. Per germline, CDR1 MDHEN and CDR2 SYDVKM. The CDR3 has 14 amino acids. Profiled with immunoSEQ multiplex PCR; TCRdb holds only in-frame clones, not every one. The sample has over 300,000 clones, around 89% seen once. Sequencing was performed on PBMCs or T cells enriched from blood (not recorded which). The chain is built from TRBV28 and TRBJ2-7, with 7 bases identical to TRBD1. The receptor was isolated from a woman in her 40s who had recovered from COVID-19. CDR3 residues: CASSRLGQWNEQYF. As DNA, the CDR3 is TGTGCCAGCAGTAGATTGGGACAGTGGAACGAGCAGTACTTC.